What follows are 22 T cell receptor beta chains derived from one specimen sequenced in a study of shared clonotypes between healthy human individuals. Only in-frame clones appear in the TCRdb table, and some are missing; sequencing was by immunoSEQ multiplex PCR. The table has hundreds of thousands of clones, about 82% seen once. Sequencing was performed on PBMCs. These receptors originate from a woman between 35 and 50 years old in good health. Some clones in this sample may be carry-over from other donors' samples.

The chain joins TRBV28 to TRBJ2-1; maybe TRBD2 (6 bases). Trimming removed 8 bases from V and 6 bases from J, with 17 bases in between. Germline CDR1 is MDHEN and CDR2 is SYDVKM. The CDR3 is 14 amino acids. CDR3 nucleotides: TGTGCCAGCCTCGGAGGGCCCCCAAGCAATGAGCAGTTCTTC. Amino acids: CASLGGPPSNEQFF.

On this clone itself: One base separates it from a far larger clone, so it is likely a read error. The chain joins TRBV2 to TRBJ2-7, with a tentative D call TRBD1 (5 bases). From germline, CDR1 is SNHLY and CDR2 FYNNEI. This CDR3 region has 13 residues. Trimming stripped 10 bases from V and 0 bases from J, with 13 bases between. The CDR3 sequence is CATSTVLSYEQYF. The DNA for the CDR3 is TGTGCCACCTCGACAGTGCTCTCCTACGAGCAGTACTTC. Complete variable domain (other parts from reference TRBV2 and TRBJ2-7): EPEVTQTPSHQVTQMGQEVILRCVPISNHLYFYWYRQILGQKVEFLVSFYNNEISEKSEIFDDQFSVERPDGSNFTLKIRSTKLEDSAMYFCATSTVLSYEQYFGPGTRLTVT.

The V gene is TRBV7-8, the J gene TRBJ2-7; 7 bases are shared with TRBD2. Germline loops: CDR1 SGHVS, CDR2 FQNEAQ. J was trimmed by 0 bases and V by 2 bases; bases with no gene match: 7. This CDR3 contains 16 residues. The CDR3 DNA sequence: TGTGCCAGCAGCTTATCGGGACTACTTAGCTCCTACGAGCAGTACTTC. As protein: CASSLSGLLSSYEQYF. The variable domain in full, with the rest retrieved from reference TRBV7-8 and TRBJ2-7, is GAGVSQSPRYKVAKRGQDVALRCDPISGHVSLFWYQQALGQGPEFLTYFQNEAQLDKSGLPSDRFFAERPEGSVSTLKIQRTQQEDSAVYLCASSLSGLLSSYEQYFGPGTRLTVT.

This chain uses TRBV28 with TRBJ2-7, with TRBD2 matching over 8 bases. CDR3 length: 15 amino acids. Germline values: CDR1 MDHEN, CDR2 SYDVKM. Unmatched junction bases numbered 5, after V lost 3 bases and J lost 1 base. In DNA, the CDR3 is TGTGCCAGCAGTTTGACTAGCGTGGAATCCTACGAGCAGTACTTC. Its protein is CASSLTSVESYEQYF.

J is TRBJ2-3 and V is TRBV4-2; D unresolved. In germline, CDR1 is LGHNA, CDR2 YNFKEQ. V was trimmed by 8 bases and J by 2 bases, leaving 11 bases between them. This CDR3 has 13 residues. The CDR3 nucleotides read TGTGCCAGCGTAGGACCGGACACAGATACGCAGTATTTT. Protein sequence: CASVGPDTDTQYF.

The chain is built from TRBV7-8 and TRBJ2-2; the D gene is possibly TRBD2 (6 bases). Germline V lookup: CDR1 SGHVS, CDR2 FQNEAQ. The CDR3 has 15 amino acids. V lost 5 bases and J 1 base, leaving 11 bases between the germline ends. The CDR3 protein is CASSMVAENTGELFF. In nucleotides, the CDR3 is TGTGCCAGCAGCATGGTAGCGGAGAACACCGGGGAGCTGTTTTTT.

The chain recombines TRBV30 with TRBJ2-2; D uncertain. The length of the CDR3 is 13 residues. Trimming cost V 0 bases and J 3 bases, with 5 bases left between them. In germline, CDR1 is GTSNPN, CDR2 SVGIG (reference sequence). In DNA, the CDR3 is TGTGCCTGGAGTGTATTGTACACCGGGGAGCTGTTTTTT. It is translated as CAWSVLYTGELFF. Using reference TRBV30 and TRBJ2-2 for the parts outside the CDR3, the full variable domain is SQTIHQWPATLVQPVGSPLSLECTVEGTSNPNLYWYRQAAGRGLQLLFYSVGIGQISSEVPQNLSASRPQDRQFILSSKKLLLSDSGFYLCAWSVLYTGELFFGEGSRLTVL.

The chain links TRBV5-4 to TRBJ2-7; TRBD1 is a possible D gene (6 bases). V dropped 0 bases and J dropped 2 bases, with 18 bases sitting between them. Germline V CDR1 and CDR2: SGHNT, YYREEE (reference sequence). This CDR3 comprises 17 residues. CDR3 loop: CASSLASLGAGTYEQYF. Written as DNA, the CDR3 is TGTGCCAGCAGCTTGGCTAGTTTGGGGGCTGGGACCTACGAGCAGTACTTC.

This clone was seen only a few times. V is TRBV30 and J is TRBJ1-1; 7 nucleotides line up with TRBD1. Looked up from germline, CDR1 is GTSNPN and CDR2 is SVGIG (reference sequence). This CDR3 has 12 residues. After removal of 3 bases from V and 6 bases from J, the junction contained 4 bases not matched to a gene. CDR3: CAWSPGGPEAFF. The CDR3 DNA reads as TGTGCCTGGAGCCCAGGGGGTCCTGAAGCTTTCTTT.

Note on this clone: The same CDR3 arises from other DNA sequences in this sample as well. The V and J genes are TRBV9 and TRBJ2-3; unclear D gene. The CDR3 loop spans 12 amino acids. CDR1 is SGDLS and CDR2 is YYNGEE in the germline V gene. V shed 0 bases and J shed 6 bases, with 5 bases lying between them. This chain's CDR3 is CASSVVTDTQYF. In DNA, the CDR3 is TGTGCCAGCAGCGTAGTAACCGATACGCAGTATTTT. The full variable domain, its missing parts supplied by reference TRBV9 and TRBJ2-3, is DSGVTQTPKHLITATGQRVTLRCSPRSGDLSVYWYQQSLDQGLQFLIQYYNGEERAKGNILERFSAQQFPDLHSELNLSSLELGDSALYFCASSVVTDTQYFGPGTRLTVL.

The rearrangement uses TRBV6-5 and TRBJ1-2, with D perhaps matching TRBD1 (5 bases). This CDR3 contains 13 residues. V lost 5 bases and J 5 bases, leaving 12 bases between the germline ends. The germline gives CDR1 MNHEY, CDR2 SVGAGI. The CDR3, as DNA: TGTGCCAGCAGTCCAGGGTGGGGATATGGCTACACCTTC. Its protein product is CASSPGWGYGYTF.

The rearrangement uses TRBV7-4 and TRBJ1-5; a weak D match, TRBD1 (5 bases). The CDR3 is made up of 13 amino acids. The V gene's germline CDR1 is SGHVT and CDR2 SQSDAQ. The germline V and J ends were trimmed by 1 base and 9 bases, with 10 bases remaining between them. This CDR3 reads CASSLEEGAPQHF. CDR3 sequence (DNA): TGTGCCAGCAGCTTAGAAGAAGGGGCGCCCCAGCATTTT.

V usage is TRBV25-1 and J usage is TRBJ1-1; TRBD1 matches 8 bases. V lost 6 bases and J lost 7; bases outside the gene matches: 7. This CDR3 region has 13 residues. In germline, CDR1 is MGHDK, CDR2 SYGVNS. The DNA for the CDR3 is TGTGCCAGCAGGGACAGGGCCAGATTTGAAGCTTTCTTT. It specifies CASRDRARFEAFF.

The chain couples TRBV7-6 to TRBJ1-1; the match to TRBD1 covers 7 bases. The CDR3 is 14 amino acids. CDR1 and CDR2 (germline): SGHVS, FNYEAQ. V trimming: 4 bases; J trimming: 0 bases; junction bases outside the gene matches: 2. The CDR3 sequence is CASSSDRLNTEAFF. The CDR3 DNA reads as TGTGCCAGCAGCTCGGACAGGTTGAACACTGAAGCTTTCTTT. Based on the CDR3 plus reference TRBV7-6 and TRBJ1-1, the full variable domain is GAGVSQSPRYKVTKRGQDVALRCDPISGHVSLYWYRQALGQGPEFLTYFNYEAQQDKSGLPNDRFSAERPEGSISTLTIQRTEQRDSAMYRCASSSDRLNTEAFFGQGTRLTVV.

The chain carries TRBV5-1 and TRBJ2-7; 10 positions agree with TRBD1. There are 15 residues in the CDR3. Germline CDR1 is SGHRS and CDR2 is YFSETQ. J gave up 2 bases and V 0 bases, and 2 bases lay outside the gene matches. The CDR3 protein is CASSLAGTGAYEQYF. The CDR3 bases are TGCGCCAGCAGCTTGGCCGGGACAGGGGCCTACGAGCAGTACTTC.

This rearrangement joins TRBV28 to TRBJ1-6, with D uncertain. There are 19 residues in the CDR3. The germline gives CDR1 MDHEN, CDR2 SYDVKM. V lost 3 bases, J lost 0 bases, and 18 bases lay in between. CDR3 protein: CASSFSRVSGRSYNSPLHF. CDR3 coding DNA: TGTGCCAGCAGTTTCTCCCGGGTCTCCGGGCGCTCCTATAATTCACCCCTCCACTTT. Full variable domain (missing parts from reference TRBV28 and TRBJ1-6): DVKVTQSSRYLVKRTGEKVFLECVQDMDHENMFWYRQDPGLGLRLIYFSYDVKMKEKGDIPEGYSVSREKKERFSLILESASTNQTSMYLCASSFSRVSGRSYNSPLHFGNGTRLTVT.

This chain uses TRBV4-2 with TRBJ2-2; D might be TRBD2 (7 bases). The CDR3 extends over 17 amino acids. Germline V gene sequence: CDR1 LGHNA, CDR2 YNFKEQ. Trimming removed 1 base at V and 3 bases at J, with 15 bases between. The CDR3 sequence: CASSQASGRGYTGELFF. CDR3 nucleotides: TGTGCCAGCAGCCAAGCTTCGGGGAGGGGGTACACCGGGGAGCTGTTTTTT.

This chain links TRBV5-1 with TRBJ2-1, with 9 bases lining up with TRBD2. This CDR3 comprises 12 residues. CDR1 and CDR2 (germline): SGHRS, YFSETQ. V lost 4 bases, J lost 15 bases, and 8 bases stayed unmatched. CDR3: CASSKDPGLAFF. The CDR3 DNA sequence: TGCGCCAGCAGCAAAGATCCGGGACTAGCGTTCTTC. The full variable domain, rest sourced from reference TRBV5-1 and TRBJ2-1, is KAGVTQTPRYLIKTRGQQVTLSCSPISGHRSVSWYQQTPGQGLQFLFEYFSETQRNKGNFPGRFSGRQFSNSRSEMNVSTLELGDSALYLCASSKDPGLAFFGPGTRLTVL.

A word on this clone: A much more abundant neighbour one base away suggests this may be a read error. This specimen includes other DNA sequences encoding the same CDR3. The chain links TRBV27 to TRBJ2-5; D call uncertain. This CDR3 is built from 12 residues. Deletions cut 2 bases from V and 5 bases from J, with 6 bases between. The germline CDR1 and CDR2 sequences are MNHEY and SMNVEV (reference sequence). In nucleotides, the CDR3 is TGTGCCAGCAGTTTACTGGGGGAGACCCAGTACTTC. This translates into CASSLLGETQYF.

The genes are TRBV2 and TRBJ2-1; D is uncertain. The V end was cut by 4 bases, the J end by 1 base, with 8 bases between. The length of the CDR3 is 14 residues. Per germline, CDR1 SNHLY and CDR2 FYNNEI. The CDR3 here is CASSGTESYNEQFF. The CDR3 nucleotides are TGTGCCAGCAGTGGGACGGAGTCCTACAATGAGCAGTTCTTC.

The chain employs TRBV2 and TRBJ2-3; D remains unclear. Trimming shortened V by 5 bases and J by 6 bases, and 12 bases separated the two germline ends. This CDR3 has 13 residues. Germline-derived CDR1 and CDR2 are SNHLY and FYNNEI. CDR3 amino acids: CASSSQVADTQYF. CDR3 bases: TGTGCCAGCAGTTCCCAGGTGGCGGATACGCAGTATTTT.

A single count supports this clone. The V and J genes are TRBV28 and TRBJ2-7; D is perhaps TRBD2 (6 bases). The CDR3 is made up of 14 amino acids. Germline V gives CDR1 MDHEN, CDR2 SYDVKM. V shed 5 bases and J shed 3 bases, with 14 bases lying between them. CDR3 nucleotide sequence: TGTGCCAGCAGTCCGCCGGGGGTTAGCTACGAGCAGTACTTC. Its protein product is CASSPPGVSYEQYF.